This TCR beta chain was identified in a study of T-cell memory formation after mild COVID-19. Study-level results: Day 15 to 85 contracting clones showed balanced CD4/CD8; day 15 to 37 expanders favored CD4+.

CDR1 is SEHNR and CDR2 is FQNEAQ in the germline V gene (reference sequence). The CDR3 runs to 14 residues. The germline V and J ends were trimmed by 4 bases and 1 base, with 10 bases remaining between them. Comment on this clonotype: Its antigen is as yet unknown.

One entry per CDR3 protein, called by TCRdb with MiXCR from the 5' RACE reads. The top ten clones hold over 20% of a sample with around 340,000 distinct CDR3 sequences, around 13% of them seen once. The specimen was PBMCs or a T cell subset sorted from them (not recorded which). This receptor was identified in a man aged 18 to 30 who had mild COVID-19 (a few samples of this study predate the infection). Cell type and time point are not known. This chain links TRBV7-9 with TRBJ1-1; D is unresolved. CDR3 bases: TGTGCCAGCAGCTACGACGGCGGGAACACTGAAGCTTTCTTT. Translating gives CASSYDGGNTEAFF.